This is a list of T cell receptor beta chains from one sample in a study of CD8+CD57+ T cells in acquired aplastic anemia. One entry per CDR3 protein results from TCRdb running MiXCR on the reads. Here the sample spans 150,000 to 170,000 distinct CDR3 sequences, roughly 49% being singletons. The sample comprised sorted CD4+, CD8+, or CD8+CD57+ T cells (not recorded which) from PBMCs. The source is a human donor with aplastic anemia. CDR3s include the opening cysteine and the closing phenylalanine or tryptophan. The D gene is left open where the match is weak. Expanded clones get a size class; other rows say once, few or many, or leave the size out.

abundance | d_gene | j_gene | v_gene | CDR3nt | CDR3aa
NA | NA | TRBJ2-5 | TRBV2 | TGTGCCAGCAGTGAACTCGGGGTGGGGGAGACCCAGTACTTC | CASSELGVGETQYF
NA | TRBD1 | TRBJ1-2 | TRBV28 | TGTGCCAGCAGTTTATTGACAGGGGACTATGGCTACACCTTC | CASSLLTGDYGYTF
NA | NA | TRBJ2-1 | TRBV24-1 | TGTGCCACCAGTGATTTTCCCCGAAGGCAGTTCTTC | CATSDFPRRQFF
NA | TRBD1 | TRBJ1-1 | TRBV10-3 | TGTGCCGTCAGCTACGACAGGGCCACTGAAGCTTTCTTT | CAVSYDRATEAFF
few | NA | TRBJ2-4 | TRBV6-1 | TGTGCCAGCAGTGTGCAGGCAGGGAGAGCCAAAAACATTCAGTACTTC | CASSVQAGRAKNIQYF
NA | NA | TRBJ1-6 | TRBV6-2/TRBV6-3 | TGTGCCAGCAGATTCCCGGGACGCGGTTCACCCCTCCACTTT | CASRFPGRGSPLHF
NA | TRBD2 | TRBJ2-7 | TRBV7-9 | TGTGCCAGCGCCCCCGCCTGGGGGACTAGCGGTTACGAGCAGTACTTC | CASAPAWGTSGYEQYF
many | TRBD1 | TRBJ1-2 | TRBV11-1 | TGTGCCAGCAGCCTAACCCGAGGCGGGACAGGGGGAAATGGCTACACCTTC | CASSLTRGGTGGNGYTF
many | NA | TRBJ2-7 | TRBV24-1 | TGTGCCACCAGTGGCAGTGACTACCCCTACGAGCAGTACTTC | CATSGSDYPYEQYF
NA | TRBD1 | TRBJ1-6 | TRBV2 | TGTGCCAGCACAGACAGGGGCAATTCACCCCTCCACTTT | CASTDRGNSPLHF
NA | TRBD2 | TRBJ2-1 | TRBV6-1 | TGTGCCAGCACCGCTAGCGGGAGTCATGAGCAGTTCTTC | CASTASGSHEQFF
NA | NA | TRBJ1-3 | TRBV24-1 | TGTGCCACCAGTGATTTAGGACGGATCCGCTCTGGAAACACCATATATTTT | CATSDLGRIRSGNTIYF
NA | NA | TRBJ1-2 | TRBV6-1 | TGTGCCAGCAGTGGGGGGGAAGGACTGCTATGGAGCTACACCTTC | CASSGGEGLLWSYTF
many | NA | TRBJ2-3 | TRBV7-2 | TGTGCCAGCAGCTCAGTACCCACAGATACGCAGTATTTT | CASSSVPTDTQYF
once | NA | TRBJ1-1 | TRBV2 | TGTGCCAGCAGTCCACTAATGGGGGCGATGAACACTGAAGCTTTCTTT | CASSPLMGAMNTEAFF
NA | TRBD1 | TRBJ2-5 | TRBV25-1 | TGTGCCAGCAGTCCTCTAGGGGGCGCCAAAAAAGAGACCCAGTACTTC | CASSPLGGAKKETQYF
NA | NA | TRBJ2-2 | TRBV7-3 | TGTGCCAGCAGCTCCCTGAGAGGGACCGGGGAGCTGTTTTTT | CASSSLRGTGELFF
few | TRBD2 | TRBJ2-1 | TRBV24-1 | TGTGCCACCAGTGACCTATCTAGCGGGAGTTACAATGAGCAGTTCTTC | CATSDLSSGSYNEQFF
few | NA | TRBJ2-7 | TRBV2 | TGTGCCAGCAGTGAACGGACGGCCGCCTACGAGCAGTACTTC | CASSERTAAYEQYF
many | TRBD1 | TRBJ1-6 | TRBV10-3 | TGTGCCATCAGTGGAGGGGACAGCTCCTATAATTCACCCCTCCACTTT | CAISGGDSSYNSPLHF
NA | NA | TRBJ1-1 | TRBV27 | TGTGCCAGCAGTCGCGACATCGGGAAAATGAACACTGGAGCTTTCTTT | CASSRDIGKMNTGAFF
NA | NA | TRBJ2-5 | TRBV2 | TGTGCCAGCAGAGGGACGGCCCAAGAGACCCAGTACTTC | CASRGTAQETQYF
NA | NA | TRBJ1-2 | TRBV19 | TGTGCCAGTAGTATGGTCCGGGGCCAATACTATGGCTACACCTTC | CASSMVRGQYYGYTF